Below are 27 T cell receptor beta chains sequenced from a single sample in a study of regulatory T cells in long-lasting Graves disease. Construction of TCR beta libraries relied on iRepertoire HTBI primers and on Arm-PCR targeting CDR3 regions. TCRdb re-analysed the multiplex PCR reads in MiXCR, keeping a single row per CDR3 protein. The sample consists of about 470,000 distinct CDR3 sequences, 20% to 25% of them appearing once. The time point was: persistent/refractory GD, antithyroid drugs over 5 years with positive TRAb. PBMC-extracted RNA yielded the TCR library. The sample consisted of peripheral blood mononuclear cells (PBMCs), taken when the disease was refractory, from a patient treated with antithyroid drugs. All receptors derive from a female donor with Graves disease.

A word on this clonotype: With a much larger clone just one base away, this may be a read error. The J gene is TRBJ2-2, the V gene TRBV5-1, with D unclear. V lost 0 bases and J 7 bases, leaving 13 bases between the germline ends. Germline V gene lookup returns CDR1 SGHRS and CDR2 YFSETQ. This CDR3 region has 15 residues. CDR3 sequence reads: CASSLGLHVDGELFF. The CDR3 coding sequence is TGCGCCAGCAGCTTGGGGCTCCATGTGGACGGGGAGCTGTTTTTT.

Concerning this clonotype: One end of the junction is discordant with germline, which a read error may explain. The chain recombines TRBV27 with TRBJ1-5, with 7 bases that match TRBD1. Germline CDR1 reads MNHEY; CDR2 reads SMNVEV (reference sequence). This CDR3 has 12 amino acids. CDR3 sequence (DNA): TGTGCCAGCAGCCGACAGGGCCAGCCCCGGCATTTT. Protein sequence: CASSRQGQPRHF.

CDR3 loop: CAWNVGGEAFF. The CDR3 coding sequence is TGTGCCTGGAATGTCGGGGGTGAAGCTTTCTTT. The rearrangement links TRBV30 to TRBJ1-1; D is perhaps TRBD1 (5 bases). This CDR3 has 11 residues. Trimming stripped 4 bases from V and 7 bases from J, with 10 bases between. Germline CDR1 and CDR2: GTSNPN and SVGIG (reference sequence).

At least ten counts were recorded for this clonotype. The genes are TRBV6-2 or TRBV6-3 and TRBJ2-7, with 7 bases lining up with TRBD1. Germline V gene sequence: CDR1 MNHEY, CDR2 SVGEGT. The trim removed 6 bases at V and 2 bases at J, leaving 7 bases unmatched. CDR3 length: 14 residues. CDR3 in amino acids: CASRPTGITYEQYF. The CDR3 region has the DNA TGTGCCAGCAGACCGACAGGGATCACCTACGAGCAGTACTTC.

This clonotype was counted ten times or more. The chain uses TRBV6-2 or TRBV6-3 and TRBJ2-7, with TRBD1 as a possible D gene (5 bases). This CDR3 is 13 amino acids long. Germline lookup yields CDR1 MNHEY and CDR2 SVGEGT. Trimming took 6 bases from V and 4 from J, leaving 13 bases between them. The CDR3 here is CASRKDIRYEQYF. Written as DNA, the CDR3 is TGTGCCAGCAGGAAGGACATCAGATACGAGCAGTACTTC.

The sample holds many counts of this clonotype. The CDR3 DNA reads as TGTGCCAGCAGTGAGGCAGGGTCGGCTGAAAAACTGTTTTTT. Translated, it gives CASSEAGSAEKLFF. V gene TRBV2 combines with J gene TRBJ1-4; D may be TRBD1 (5 bases). V was shortened by 3 bases and J by 7 bases, with 12 bases between the two germline ends. CDR3 length equals 14 residues. CDR1 is SNHLY, CDR2 FYNNEI, per germline.

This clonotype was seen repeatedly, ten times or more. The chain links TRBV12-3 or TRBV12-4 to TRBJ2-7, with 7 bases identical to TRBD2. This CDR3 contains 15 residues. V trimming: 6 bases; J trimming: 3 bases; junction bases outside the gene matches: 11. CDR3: CASSPHPSGRYEQYF. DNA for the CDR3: TGTGCCAGCAGCCCCCACCCTAGCGGACGCTACGAGCAGTACTTC.

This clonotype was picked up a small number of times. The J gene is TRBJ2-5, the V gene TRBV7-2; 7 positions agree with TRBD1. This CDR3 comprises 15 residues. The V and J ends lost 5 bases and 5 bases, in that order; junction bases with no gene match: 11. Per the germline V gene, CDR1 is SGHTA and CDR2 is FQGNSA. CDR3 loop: CASSIHRGVGETQYF. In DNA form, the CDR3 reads TGTGCCAGCAGCATTCACAGGGGTGTCGGTGAGACCCAGTACTTC. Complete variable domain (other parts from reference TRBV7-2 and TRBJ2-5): GAGVSQSPSNKVTEKGKDVELRCDPISGHTALYWYRQSLGQGLEFLIYFQGNSAPDKSGLPSDRFSAERTGGSVSTLTIQRTQQEDSAVYLCASSIHRGVGETQYFGPGTRLLVL.

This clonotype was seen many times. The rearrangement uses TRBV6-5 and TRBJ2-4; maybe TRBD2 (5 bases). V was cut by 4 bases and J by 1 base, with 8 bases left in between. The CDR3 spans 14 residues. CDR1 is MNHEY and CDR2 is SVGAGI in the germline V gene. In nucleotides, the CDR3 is TGTGCCAGCAGTTCGACGGGGGCCAAAAACATTCAGTACTTC. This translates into CASSSTGAKNIQYF.

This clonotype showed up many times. The CDR3: CASTPEGMNTEAFF. The CDR3 bases are TGTGCCAGCACCCCGGAGGGGATGAACACTGAAGCTTTCTTT. The chain carries TRBV6-1 and TRBJ1-1, with D perhaps matching TRBD1 (5 bases). Germline CDR1 MNHNS, CDR2 SASEGT. V was clipped by 7 bases and J by 0 bases, with 12 bases between them. This CDR3 comprises 14 residues.

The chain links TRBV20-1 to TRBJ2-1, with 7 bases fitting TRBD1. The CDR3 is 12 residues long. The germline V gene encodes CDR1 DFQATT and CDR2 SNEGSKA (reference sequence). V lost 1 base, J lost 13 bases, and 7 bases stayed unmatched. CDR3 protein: CSARATGVRQFF. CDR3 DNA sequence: TGCAGTGCTAGAGCTACAGGGGTTCGCCAGTTCTTC.

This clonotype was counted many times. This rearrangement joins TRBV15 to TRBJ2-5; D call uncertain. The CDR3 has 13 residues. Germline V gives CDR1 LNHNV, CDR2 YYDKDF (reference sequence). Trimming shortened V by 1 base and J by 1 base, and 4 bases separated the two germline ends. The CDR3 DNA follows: TGTGCCACCAGCAGAGTGGTCCAAGAGACCCAGTACTTC. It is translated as CATSRVVQETQYF. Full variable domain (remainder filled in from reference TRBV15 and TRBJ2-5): DAMVIQNPRYQVTQFGKPVTLSCSQTLNHNVMYWYQQKSSQAPKLLFHYYDKDFNNEADTPDNFQSRRPNTSFCFLDIRSPGLGDTAMYLCATSRVVQETQYFGPGTRLLVL.

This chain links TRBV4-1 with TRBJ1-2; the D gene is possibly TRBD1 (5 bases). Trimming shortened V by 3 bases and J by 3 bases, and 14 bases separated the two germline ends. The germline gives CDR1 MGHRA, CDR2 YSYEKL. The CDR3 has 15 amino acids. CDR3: CASSQGVGEDYGYTF. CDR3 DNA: TGCGCCAGCAGCCAGGGAGTAGGGGAAGACTATGGCTACACCTTC.

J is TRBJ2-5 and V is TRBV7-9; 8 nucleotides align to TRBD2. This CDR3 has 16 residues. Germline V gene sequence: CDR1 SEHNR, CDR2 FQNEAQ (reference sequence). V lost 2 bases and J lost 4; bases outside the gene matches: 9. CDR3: CASSLSGSSYIETQYF. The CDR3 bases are TGTGCCAGCAGCTTAAGCGGGAGTTCGTATATAGAGACCCAGTACTTC.

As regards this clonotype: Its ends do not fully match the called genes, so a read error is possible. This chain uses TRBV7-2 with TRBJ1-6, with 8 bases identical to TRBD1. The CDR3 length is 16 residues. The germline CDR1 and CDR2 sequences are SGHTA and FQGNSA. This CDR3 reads CASSSRGTGYNSPLHF. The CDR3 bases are TGTGCCAGCAGCTCGCGCGGGACAGGCTATAATTCGCCCCTCCACTTT.

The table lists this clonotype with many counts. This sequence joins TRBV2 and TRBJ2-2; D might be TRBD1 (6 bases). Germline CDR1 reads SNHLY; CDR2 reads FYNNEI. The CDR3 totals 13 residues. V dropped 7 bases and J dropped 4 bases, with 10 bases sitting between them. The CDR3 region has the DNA TGTGCCAGCACGGGACAACCCACCGGGGAGCTGTTTTTT. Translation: CASTGQPTGELFF.

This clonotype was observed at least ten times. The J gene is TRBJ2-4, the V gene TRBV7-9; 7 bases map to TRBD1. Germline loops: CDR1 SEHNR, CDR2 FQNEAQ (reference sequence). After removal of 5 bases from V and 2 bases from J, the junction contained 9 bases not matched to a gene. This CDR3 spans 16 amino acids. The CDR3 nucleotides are TGTGCCAGCAGCACCCTGACAGGGCCCACCAAAAACATTCAGTACTTC. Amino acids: CASSTLTGPTKNIQYF.

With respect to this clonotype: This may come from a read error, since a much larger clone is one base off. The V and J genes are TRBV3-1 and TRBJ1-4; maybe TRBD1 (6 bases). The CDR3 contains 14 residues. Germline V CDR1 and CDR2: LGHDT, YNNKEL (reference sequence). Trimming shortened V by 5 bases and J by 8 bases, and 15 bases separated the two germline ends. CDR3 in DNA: TGTGCCAGCAGCTTCGGGACACCCAAGGAAAAACTGTTTTTT. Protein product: CASSFGTPKEKLFF. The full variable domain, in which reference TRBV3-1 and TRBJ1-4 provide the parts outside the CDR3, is DTAVSQTPKYLVTQMGNDKSIKCEQNLGHDTMYWYKQDSKKFLKIMFSYNNKELIINETVPNRFSPKSPDKAHLNLHINSLELGDSAVYFCASSFGTPKEKLFFGSGTQLSVL.

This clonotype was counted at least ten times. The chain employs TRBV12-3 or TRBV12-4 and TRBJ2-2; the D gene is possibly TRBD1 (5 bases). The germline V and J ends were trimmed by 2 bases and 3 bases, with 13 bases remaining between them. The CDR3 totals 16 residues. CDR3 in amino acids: CASSLQGFVYTGELFF. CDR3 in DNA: TGTGCCAGCAGTTTACAGGGTTTTGTTTACACCGGGGAGCTGTTTTTT.

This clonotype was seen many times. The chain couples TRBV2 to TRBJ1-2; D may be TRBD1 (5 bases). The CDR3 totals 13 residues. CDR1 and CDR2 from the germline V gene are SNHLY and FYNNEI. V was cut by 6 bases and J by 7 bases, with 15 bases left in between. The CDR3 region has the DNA TGTGCCAGCAGGGGGGACGGGCGGGGTGGCTACACCTTC. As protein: CASRGDGRGGYTF.

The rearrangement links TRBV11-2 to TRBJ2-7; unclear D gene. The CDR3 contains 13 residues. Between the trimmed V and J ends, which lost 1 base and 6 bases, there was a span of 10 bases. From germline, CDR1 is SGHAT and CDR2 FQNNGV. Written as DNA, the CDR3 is TGTGCCAGCAGCTTAGGCTTAAGATCCGAGCAGTACTTC. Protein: CASSLGLRSEQYF.

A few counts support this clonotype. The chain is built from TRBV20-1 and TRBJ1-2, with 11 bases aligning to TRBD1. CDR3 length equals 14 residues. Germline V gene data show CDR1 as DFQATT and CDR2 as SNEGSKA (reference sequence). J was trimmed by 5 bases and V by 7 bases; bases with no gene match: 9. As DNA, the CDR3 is TGCAGTGTACCTATCCGGGACAGGGGGTATGGCTACACCTTC. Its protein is CSVPIRDRGYGYTF.

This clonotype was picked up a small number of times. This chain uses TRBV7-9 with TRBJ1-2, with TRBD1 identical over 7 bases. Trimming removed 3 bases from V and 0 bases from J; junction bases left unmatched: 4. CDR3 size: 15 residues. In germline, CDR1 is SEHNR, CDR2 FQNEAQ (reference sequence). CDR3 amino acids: CASSLGQKSNYGYTF. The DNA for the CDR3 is TGTGCCAGCAGCTTGGGACAGAAGTCTAACTATGGCTACACCTTC.

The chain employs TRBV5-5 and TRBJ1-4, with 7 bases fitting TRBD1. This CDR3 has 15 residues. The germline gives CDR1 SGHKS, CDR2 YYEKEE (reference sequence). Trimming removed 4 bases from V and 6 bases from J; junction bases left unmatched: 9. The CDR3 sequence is CASSRRQGWDEKLFF. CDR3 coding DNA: TGTGCCAGCAGCCGACGACAGGGTTGGGATGAAAAACTGTTTTTT.

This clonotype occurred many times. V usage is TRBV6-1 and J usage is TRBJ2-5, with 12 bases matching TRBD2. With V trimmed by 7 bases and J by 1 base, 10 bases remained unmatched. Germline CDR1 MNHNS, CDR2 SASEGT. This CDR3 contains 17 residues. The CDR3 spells CASTPRALAGGQETQYF. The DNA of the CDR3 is TGTGCCAGCACCCCCAGGGCACTAGCGGGGGGCCAAGAGACCCAGTACTTC.

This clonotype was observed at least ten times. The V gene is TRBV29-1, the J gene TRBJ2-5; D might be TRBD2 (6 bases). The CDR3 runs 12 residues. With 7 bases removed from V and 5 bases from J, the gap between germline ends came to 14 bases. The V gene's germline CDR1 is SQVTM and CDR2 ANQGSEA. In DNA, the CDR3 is TGCAGCGAGAGCCAGGGAGGCGAGACCCAGTACTTC. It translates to CSESQGGETQYF.

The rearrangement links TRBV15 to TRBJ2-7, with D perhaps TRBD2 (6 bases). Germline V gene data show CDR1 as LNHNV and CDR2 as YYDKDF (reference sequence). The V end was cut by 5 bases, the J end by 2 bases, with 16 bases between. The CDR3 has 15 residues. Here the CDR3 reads CATSPMGRGPYEQYF. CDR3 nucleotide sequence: TGTGCCACCAGCCCCATGGGGCGGGGACCCTACGAGCAGTACTTC.